These 24 T cell receptor beta chains were sequenced from one sample in a study of cytomegalovirus exposure and HLA in healthy donors. Vbeta (60) and Jbeta (13) primers were used in the PCR. Sequencing used immunoSEQ multiplex PCR; TCRdb keeps in-frame clones, though not all of them. Among over 95,000 clones, more than 75% were seen once, and the ten largest hold roughly 12%. The sample comprised PBMCs. These receptors came from a woman aged 40 to 50 in good health and CMV-seropositive.

The genes are TRBV2 and TRBJ2-7, with 12 bases identical to TRBD2. The trim removed 6 bases at V and 3 bases at J, leaving 0 bases unmatched. This CDR3 has 13 amino acids. Germline V CDR1 and CDR2: SNHLY, FYNNEI. The chain's CDR3 is CASRTSGGYEQYF. In DNA, the CDR3 is TGTGCCAGCAGGACTAGCGGGGGCTACGAGCAGTACTTC. The whole variable domain, remainder taken from reference TRBV2 and TRBJ2-7, is EPEVTQTPSHQVTQMGQEVILRCVPISNHLYFYWYRQILGQKVEFLVSFYNNEISEKSEIFDDQFSVERPDGSNFTLKIRSTKLEDSAMYFCASRTSGGYEQYFGPGTRLTVT.

In this sample, this clone turned up once. The V gene is TRBV6-1, the J gene TRBJ1-1; D gene uncertain. Germline assignment: CDR1 MNHNS and CDR2 SASEGT. This CDR3 has 13 residues. Trimming stripped 2 bases from V and 1 base from J, with 5 bases between. CDR3 sequence reads: CASSEWQNTEAFF. The CDR3 nucleotides read TGTGCCAGCAGTGAATGGCAGAACACTGAAGCTTTCTTT.

The chain is built from TRBV5-5 and TRBJ2-2, with 9 bases matching TRBD1. V gave up 3 bases and J gave up 2 bases; unmatched junction bases: 8. Germline loops: CDR1 SGHKS, CDR2 YYEKEE (reference sequence). The length of the CDR3 is 17 residues. CDR3 sequence (DNA): TGTGCCAGCAGCTCCTACAGGGGGCAAAAAAACACCGGGGAGCTGTTTTTT. Its protein is CASSSYRGQKNTGELFF.

The chain uses TRBV5-1 and TRBJ2-3; 9 bases align to TRBD1. Germline V gene lookup returns CDR1 SGHRS and CDR2 YFSETQ. The J segment lost 0 bases and the V segment lost 3 bases, leaving 8 bases of the junction unmatched. The CDR3 totals 17 residues. The CDR3 nucleotides are TGCGCCAGCAGCTGGATGTCGGGACAGGGCAGCACAGATACGCAGTATTTT. Translating gives CASSWMSGQGSTDTQYF.

This chain links TRBV7-9 with TRBJ1-5, with D tentatively TRBD1 (6 bases). V was clipped by 1 base and J by 2 bases, with 6 bases between them. The germline V gene encodes CDR1 SEHNR and CDR2 FQNEAQ (reference sequence). This CDR3 is built from 14 residues. CDR3 bases: TGTGCCAGCAGCTTAGGACAGGGCAATCAGCCCCAGCATTTT. This gives the protein CASSLGQGNQPQHF.

The CDR3 nucleotides read TGTGCCAGCAGTTTATCCCTGGGGGGTGGCTACACCTTC. This sequence encodes CASSLSLGGGYTF. This chain joins TRBV27 and TRBJ1-2; possibly TRBD1 for D (5 bases). The CDR3 totals 13 residues. Trimming took off 0 bases at V and 7 bases at J, with 9 bases between the two ends. CDR1 and CDR2 (germline): MNHEY, SMNVEV (reference sequence).

This chain connects TRBV5-6 to TRBJ2-7, with D perhaps matching TRBD1 (6 bases). Germline CDR1 is SGHDT and CDR2 is YYEEEE. The V end lost 2 bases, the J end lost 2 bases, and 17 bases lay between the germline ends. The CDR3 is 16 amino acids. CDR3 sequence: CASSFRSGTQTYEQYF. In DNA form, the CDR3 reads TGTGCCAGCAGCTTCCGGTCGGGGACACAGACCTACGAGCAGTACTTC. Full variable domain (remainder filled in from reference TRBV5-6 and TRBJ2-7): DAGVTQSPTHLIKTRGQQVTLRCSPKSGHDTVSWYQQALGQGPQFIFQYYEEEERQRGNFPDRFSGHQFPNYSSELNVNALLLGDSALYLCASSFRSGTQTYEQYFGPGTRLTVT.

The chain is built from TRBV28 and TRBJ1-1, with D tentatively TRBD1 (6 bases). There are 15 residues in the CDR3. The germline CDR1 and CDR2 sequences are MDHEN and SYDVKM. V lost 5 bases, J lost 6 bases, and 19 bases lay in between. The CDR3 loop is CASSQQQIRGAEAFF. CDR3 DNA: TGTGCCAGCAGTCAACAACAAATCAGGGGCGCTGAAGCTTTCTTT.

The rearrangement joins TRBV7-2 to TRBJ2-3; perhaps TRBD2 as D (7 bases). The CDR3 contains 16 residues. Trimming removed 2 bases from V and 3 bases from J, with 15 bases in between. Germline V lookup: CDR1 SGHTA, CDR2 FQGNSA. The CDR3 bases are TGTGCCAGCAGCTTATTGGGGGGGGCAGGGACAGATACGCAGTATTTT. It codes for CASSLLGGAGTDTQYF.

This chain links TRBV5-5 with TRBJ1-6, with 10 bases fitting TRBD1. The CDR3 covers 15 residues. Germline V gives CDR1 SGHKS, CDR2 YYEKEE (reference sequence). Unmatched junction bases numbered 4, after V lost 2 bases and J lost 8 bases. CDR3: CASSFIGTGDSPLHF. The CDR3 DNA reads TGTGCCAGCAGCTTTATTGGGACAGGGGATTCACCCCTCCACTTT. The complete variable domain, with remaining parts taken from reference TRBV5-5 and TRBJ1-6, reads DAGVTQSPTHLIKTRGQQVTLRCSPISGHKSVSWYQQVLGQGPQFIFQYYEKEERGRGNFPDRFSARQFPNYSSELNVNALLLGDSALYLCASSFIGTGDSPLHFGNGTRLTVT.

The chain links TRBV21-1 to TRBJ2-6; the D call TRBD2 from the table was never checked on the DNA. TRBV21-1 is classified as a pseudogene. This CDR3 has 16 amino acids. The CDR3 region is CASSKDLSSGANVLTF. In nucleotides, the CDR3 is TGTGCCAGCAGCAAAGACTTAAGCTCTGGGGCCAACGTCCTGACTTTC.

This chain uses TRBV5-1 with TRBJ2-7, with TRBD1 identical over 7 bases. V was clipped by 1 base and J by 5 bases; unmatched bases: 15. The CDR3 runs 17 residues. Germline lookup yields CDR1 SGHRS and CDR2 YFSETQ. CDR3 sequence reads: CASSLYVRTGNVNEQYF. The DNA for the CDR3 is TGCGCCAGCAGCTTGTATGTAAGGACAGGTAATGTGAACGAGCAGTACTTC.

This clone has just one count. The chain couples TRBV27 to TRBJ1-2; no clear D. The germline CDR1 and CDR2 sequences are MNHEY and SMNVEV (reference sequence). The length of the CDR3 is 12 residues. Trimming took off 4 bases at V and 8 bases at J, with 11 bases between the two ends. The CDR3 region has the DNA TGTGCCAGCAGTTCGGGGTTCCGAGGCTACACCTTC. Translation gives CASSSGFRGYTF.

For the CDR3, the DNA is TGTGCCAGCAGTGACCGGACAGGGAGCGCTGAAGCTTTCTTT. This encodes CASSDRTGSAEAFF. The rearrangement joins TRBV2 to TRBJ1-1; 8 nucleotides match TRBD1. Germline V gene data show CDR1 as SNHLY and CDR2 as FYNNEI. V was clipped by 3 bases and J by 6 bases; unmatched bases: 6. The CDR3 is made up of 14 amino acids.

This clone was observed a few times. J is TRBJ1-4 and V is TRBV6-5; a possible D gene is TRBD1 (5 bases). Germline CDR1 MNHEY, CDR2 SVGAGI. This CDR3 has 15 residues. Trimming took off 2 bases at V and 3 bases at J, with 10 bases between the two ends. The CDR3 DNA is TGTGCCAGCAGTTACGTCCGGGGGTCTAATGAAAAACTGTTTTTT. It yields the protein CASSYVRGSNEKLFF.

The V call is TRBV5-1, the J call TRBJ1-6, with TRBD1 matching 7 bases. V was clipped by 4 bases and J by 2 bases; unmatched bases: 3. Per germline, CDR1 SGHRS and CDR2 YFSETQ. The CDR3 covers 15 residues. This CDR3 is CASSAGTAYNSPLHF. The CDR3 DNA sequence: TGCGCCAGCAGCGCCGGGACAGCCTATAATTCACCCCTCCACTTT.

V is TRBV7-9 and J is TRBJ1-3; D ambiguous. Deletions cut 2 bases from V and 4 bases from J, with 15 bases between. The CDR3 is made up of 16 amino acids. Germline V gives CDR1 SEHNR, CDR2 FQNEAQ (reference sequence). In nucleotides, the CDR3 is TGTGCCAGCAGCTTAACAAGGCCGGACTTGGGAAACACCATATATTTT. Residues: CASSLTRPDLGNTIYF.

About this clone itself: At one boundary the junction diverges from the germline segment, which might be a read error. The chain recombines TRBV27 with TRBJ1-3; D is undetermined. The CDR3 runs to 13 residues. Germline V gives CDR1 MNHEY, CDR2 SMNVEV (reference sequence). The CDR3 spells CASSWQAGNTIYF. CDR3 nucleotide sequence: TGTGCCAGCAGTTGGCAGGCTGGGAACACCATATATTTT.

The V and J genes are TRBV5-1 and TRBJ2-5; TRBD2 agrees at 7 bases. V was clipped by 3 bases and J by 2 bases; unmatched bases: 4. The CDR3 extends over 14 amino acids. The germline V gene encodes CDR1 SGHRS and CDR2 YFSETQ. The CDR3 here is CASSSGTMQETQYF. The CDR3, as DNA: TGCGCCAGCAGCTCCGGGACTATGCAAGAGACCCAGTACTTC.

V usage is TRBV30 and J usage is TRBJ1-1; the match to TRBD1 covers 7 bases. This CDR3 spans 13 amino acids. Germline loops: CDR1 GTSNPN, CDR2 SVGIG (reference sequence). With 4 bases clipped from V and 3 bases from J, the junction kept 5 bases outside the gene matches. The CDR3 reads CAWKVGQYTEAFF. For the CDR3, the DNA is TGTGCCTGGAAGGTGGGACAGTACACTGAAGCTTTCTTT.

This clone was observed a single time. The gene calls are TRBV10-3 and TRBJ2-1; the match to TRBD1 covers 8 bases. V shed 6 bases, J shed 7 bases, and the junction held 11 bases outside the gene matches. CDR3 size: 15 residues. Germline V gene lookup returns CDR1 ENHRY and CDR2 SYGVKD. The CDR3 DNA is TGTGCCATCAGACTCCCCGGGACAGGACTTAATGAGCAGTTCTTC. Protein: CAIRLPGTGLNEQFF.

The chain links TRBV2 to TRBJ2-2; 10 nucleotides line up with TRBD1. V was pared by 9 bases and J by 8 bases, with 15 bases of the junction left unmatched. This CDR3 has 16 residues. CDR1 is SNHLY, CDR2 FYNNEI, per germline. CDR3 in amino acids: CASNSRDRGRKGELFF. CDR3 DNA: TGTGCCAGTAACTCCCGGGACAGGGGTAGGAAGGGGGAGCTGTTTTTT.

This clone was counted between two and nine times. The chain recombines TRBV6-1 with TRBJ2-3; tentative D call: TRBD1 (5 bases). The germline CDR1 and CDR2 sequences are MNHNS and SASEGT. This CDR3 has 11 amino acids. V shed 4 bases and J shed 9 bases, with 8 bases lying between them. CDR3 amino acids: CASSARVTQYF. The DNA of the CDR3 is TGTGCCAGCAGTGCCAGGGTGACGCAGTATTTT.

The V gene is TRBV6-6, the J gene TRBJ2-7; D is possibly TRBD1 (5 bases). Germline V gene data show CDR1 as MNHNY and CDR2 as SVGAGI (reference sequence). Trimming took 7 bases from V and 4 from J, leaving 17 bases between them. CDR3 length equals 14 residues. Here the CDR3 DNA reads TGTGCCAGCACAGGGTACACTCTGGCATACGAGCAGTACTTC. Protein: CASTGYTLAYEQYF.